The sequence of this T cell receptor (beta chain) was determined in a study of CD8+ T cells in alopecia areata. Study observations and caveats: Although TCR sharing was seen in mice, sharing across patients was less clear, possibly for HLA-related reasons. Only a single nonresponder existed, so baseline CD8+ expansion links stay unclear. Lesional scalp, especially alopecia totalis/universalis, showed higher clonality than normal scalp.

In regard to this clone: Its antigen is as yet unknown.

Treatment given: oral pan-JAK inhibitor, 5-10 mg twice daily. cDNA prepared by RNA extraction and subsequent reverse transcription served as the template for sequencing. The repertoire was sequenced with immunoSEQ multiplex PCR; TCRdb's copy has only in-frame clones and lacks some. The data contain roughly 110,000 clones, 84% of them singletons. The receptor was isolated from a human donor with alopecia areata. The material was CD8+ T cells sorted from blood, obtained at week 24, from a patient treated with tofacitinib.

CDR3 nucleotide sequence: TGCGCCAGCAGCTCAGGGGATTTTTACCCAGGGACCCTCCACTTT. Protein product: CASSSGDFYPGTLHF. The chain carries TRBV5-1 and TRBJ1-6, with D perhaps TRBD1 (6 bases). Germline V CDR1 and CDR2: SGHRS, YFSETQ. V was clipped by 3 bases and J by 14 bases, with 21 bases between them. The length of the CDR3 is 15 residues.